The entry below describes one T cell receptor (beta chain). What it binds is not known. The sample has other DNA sequences that encode this CDR3 too. Germline V gene sequence: CDR1 SEHNR, CDR2 FQNEAQ (reference sequence). The V and J ends lost 5 bases and 2 bases respectively, with 3 bases between them. This CDR3 comprises 12 residues. The record originates from a study of shared clonotypes between healthy human individuals. Overall study findings and caveats: When naive CD4 clonotypes were compared across a few donors, 5% to 5.5% were shared.

Recent vaccinations or acute infections were absent in the healthy HIV-negative adult donors. Sequenced by immunoSEQ multiplex PCR; TCRdb stores in-frame clones only, minus some. The sample contains more than 2,000,000 clones, 85% to 95% of which appear only once. The genes are TRBV7-9 and TRBJ2-2; D unclear. What was sequenced was naive CD4+ T cells sorted from blood. The subset here: CD45RA+ positively selected. This receptor was taken from a man aged 18 to 29 in good health. Here the CDR3 DNA reads TGTGCCAGCAGCCCAAACACCGGGGAGCTGTTTTTT. Translation gives CASSPNTGELFF. The variable domain in full, completed from reference TRBV7-9 and TRBJ2-2, reads DTGVSQNPRHKITKRGQNVTFRCDPISEHNRLYWYRQTLGQGPEFLTYFQNEAQLEKSRLLSDRFSAERPKGSFSTLEIQRTEQGDSAMYLCASSPNTGELFFGEGSRLTVL.